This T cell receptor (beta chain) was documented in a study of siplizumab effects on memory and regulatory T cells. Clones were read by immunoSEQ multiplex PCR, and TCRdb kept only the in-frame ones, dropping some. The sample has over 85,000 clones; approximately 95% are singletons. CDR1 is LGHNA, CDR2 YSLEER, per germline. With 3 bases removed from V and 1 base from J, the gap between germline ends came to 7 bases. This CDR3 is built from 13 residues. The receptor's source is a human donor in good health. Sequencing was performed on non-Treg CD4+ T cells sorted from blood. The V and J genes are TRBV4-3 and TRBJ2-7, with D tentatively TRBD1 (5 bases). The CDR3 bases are TGCGCCAGCAGCCAGGACATTTCCTACGAGCAGTACTTC. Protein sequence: CASSQDISYEQYF.